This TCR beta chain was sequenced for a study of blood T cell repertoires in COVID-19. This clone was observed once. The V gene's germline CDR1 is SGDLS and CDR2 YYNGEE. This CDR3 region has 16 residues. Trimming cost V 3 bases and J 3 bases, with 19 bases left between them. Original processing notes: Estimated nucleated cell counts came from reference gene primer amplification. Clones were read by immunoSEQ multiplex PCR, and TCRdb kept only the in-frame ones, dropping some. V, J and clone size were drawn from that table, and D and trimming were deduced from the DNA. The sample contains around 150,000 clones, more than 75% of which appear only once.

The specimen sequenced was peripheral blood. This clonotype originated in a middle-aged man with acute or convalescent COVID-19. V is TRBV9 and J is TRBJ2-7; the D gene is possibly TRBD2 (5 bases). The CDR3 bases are TGTGCCAGCAGCGACCTTGACGGACTGGACCTCTACGAGCAGTACTTC. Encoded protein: CASSDLDGLDLYEQYF. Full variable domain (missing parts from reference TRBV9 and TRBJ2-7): DSGVTQTPKHLITATGQRVTLRCSPRSGDLSVYWYQQSLDQGLQFLIQYYNGEERAKGNILERFSAQQFPDLHSELNLSSLELGDSALYFCASSDLDGLDLYEQYFGPGTRLTVT.